This TCR beta chain originates from a study of Ad26.COV2.S vaccination and SARS-CoV-2 variants. Trimming stripped 2 bases from V and 4 bases from J, with 11 bases between. The CDR3 runs 14 residues. CDR1 and CDR2 (germline): MNHEY, SVGEGT. This table comes from immunoSEQ multiplex PCR, and its TCRdb copy is limited to in-frame clones, with some not included. The data contain a few hundred thousand clones, around 90% of them singletons. Stated treatment: some 20 received Ad26.COV2.S at low or high dose, single or two shots; about 5 received placebo; per-sample allocation not given. Specimens were obtained on day 63 following the first vaccine or placebo injection. As its vector, the vaccine had Ad26, which expressed Wuhan-strain SARS-CoV-2 spike.

J is TRBJ1-1 and V is TRBV6-2 or TRBV6-3; maybe TRBD1 (5 bases). The sequence derives from a person between 18 and 60 years old who received the Ad26.COV2.S COVID-19 vaccine or a placebo. The specimen comprised peripheral blood, sampled in a trial of Ad26.COV2.S vaccine versus placebo. CDR3 protein: CASSYRWTFTEAFF. In DNA form, the CDR3 reads TGTGCCAGCAGTTACCGATGGACATTCACTGAAGCTTTCTTT.